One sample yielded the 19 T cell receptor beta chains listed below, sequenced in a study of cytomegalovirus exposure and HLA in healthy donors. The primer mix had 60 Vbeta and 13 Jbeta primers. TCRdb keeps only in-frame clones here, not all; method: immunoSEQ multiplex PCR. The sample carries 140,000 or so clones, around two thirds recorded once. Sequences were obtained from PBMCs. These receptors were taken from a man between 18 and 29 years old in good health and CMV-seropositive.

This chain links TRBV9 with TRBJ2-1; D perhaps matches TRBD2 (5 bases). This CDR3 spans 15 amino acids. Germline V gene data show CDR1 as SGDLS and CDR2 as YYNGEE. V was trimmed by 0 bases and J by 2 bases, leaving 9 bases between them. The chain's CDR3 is CASSVVGRPYNEQFF. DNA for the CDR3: TGTGCCAGCAGCGTAGTGGGGAGACCCTACAATGAGCAGTTCTTC.

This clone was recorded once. The CDR3 region has the DNA TGTGCCAGCAGCACAGGACGGATCAACACTGAAGCTTTCTTT. This encodes CASSTGRINTEAFF. The J gene is TRBJ1-1, the V gene TRBV11-2; D perhaps matches TRBD1 (5 bases). This CDR3 has 14 amino acids. The germline gives CDR1 SGHAT, CDR2 FQNNGV. The V and J ends lost 5 bases and 2 bases respectively, with 12 bases between them.

CDR3: CASSERAGGQETQYF. The CDR3 coding sequence is TGTGCCAGCAGTGAAAGGGCGGGAGGACAAGAGACCCAGTACTTC. V usage is TRBV2 and J usage is TRBJ2-5; 8 nucleotides match TRBD2. Germline V gene sequence: CDR1 SNHLY, CDR2 FYNNEI. The CDR3 runs 15 residues. The V and J ends lost 2 bases and 2 bases, in that order; junction bases with no gene match: 4. Drawing the rest from reference TRBV2 and TRBJ2-5, the complete variable domain is EPEVTQTPSHQVTQMGQEVILRCVPISNHLYFYWYRQILGQKVEFLVSFYNNEISEKSEIFDDQFSVERPDGSNFTLKIRSTKLEDSAMYFCASSERAGGQETQYFGPGTRLLVL.

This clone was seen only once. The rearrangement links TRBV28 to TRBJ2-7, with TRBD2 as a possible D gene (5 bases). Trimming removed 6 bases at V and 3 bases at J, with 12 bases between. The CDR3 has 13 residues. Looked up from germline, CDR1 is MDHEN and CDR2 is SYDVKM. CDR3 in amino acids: CASRLACSYEQYF. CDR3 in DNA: TGTGCCAGCAGGCTAGCCTGTAGCTACGAGCAGTACTTC.

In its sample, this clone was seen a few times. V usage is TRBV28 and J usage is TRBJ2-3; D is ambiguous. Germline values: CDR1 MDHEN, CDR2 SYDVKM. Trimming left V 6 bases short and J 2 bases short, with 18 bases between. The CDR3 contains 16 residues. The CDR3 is CASSSAARSFTDTQYF. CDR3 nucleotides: TGTGCCAGCAGCTCCGCGGCGAGGAGCTTCACAGATACGCAGTATTTT.

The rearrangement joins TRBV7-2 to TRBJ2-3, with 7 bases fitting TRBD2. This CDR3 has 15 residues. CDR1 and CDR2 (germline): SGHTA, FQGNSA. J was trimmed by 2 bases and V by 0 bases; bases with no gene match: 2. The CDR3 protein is CASSLARGFTDTQYF. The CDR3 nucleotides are TGTGCCAGCAGCTTAGCGCGGGGGTTCACAGATACGCAGTATTTT. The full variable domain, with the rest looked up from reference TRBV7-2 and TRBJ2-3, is GAGVSQSPSNKVTEKGKDVELRCDPISGHTALYWYRQSLGQGLEFLIYFQGNSAPDKSGLPSDRFSAERTGGSVSTLTIQRTQQEDSAVYLCASSLARGFTDTQYFGPGTRLTVL.

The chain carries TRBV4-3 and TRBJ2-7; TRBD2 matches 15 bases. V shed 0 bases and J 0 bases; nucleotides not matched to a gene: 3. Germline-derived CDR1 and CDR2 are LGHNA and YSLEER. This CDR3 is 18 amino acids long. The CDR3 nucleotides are TGCGCCAGCAGCCAAGAAGGACTAGCGGGAGGGAGCTCCTACGAGCAGTACTTC. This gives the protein CASSQEGLAGGSSYEQYF.

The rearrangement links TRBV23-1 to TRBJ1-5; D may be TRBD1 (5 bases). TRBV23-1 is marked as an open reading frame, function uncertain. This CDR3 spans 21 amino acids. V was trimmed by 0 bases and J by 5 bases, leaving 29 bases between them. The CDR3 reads CASSQSSRRRDACRSDQPQHF. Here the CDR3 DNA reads TGCGCCAGCAGTCAATCGAGTAGACGCAGGGATGCTTGTCGGTCTGATCAGCCCCAGCATTTT.

CDR3: CASSILRATNTEAFF. CDR3 DNA sequence: TGTGCCAGTAGTATTCTGAGGGCGACGAACACTGAAGCTTTCTTT. This rearrangement joins TRBV19 to TRBJ1-1; D uncertain. This CDR3 has 15 amino acids. CDR1 and CDR2 (germline): LNHDA, SQIVND (reference sequence). V was pared by 3 bases and J by 1 base, with 12 bases between.

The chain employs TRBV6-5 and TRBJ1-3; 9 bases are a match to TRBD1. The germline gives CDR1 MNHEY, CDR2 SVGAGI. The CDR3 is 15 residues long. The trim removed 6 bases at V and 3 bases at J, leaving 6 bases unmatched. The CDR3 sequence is CASREQGAFGNTIYF. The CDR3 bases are TGTGCCAGCAGGGAACAGGGGGCATTTGGAAACACCATATATTTT.

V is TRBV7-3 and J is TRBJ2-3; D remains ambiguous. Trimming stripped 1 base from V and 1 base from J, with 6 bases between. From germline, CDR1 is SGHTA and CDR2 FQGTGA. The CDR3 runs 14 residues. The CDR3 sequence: CASSLSPGTDTQYF. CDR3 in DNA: TGTGCCAGCAGCTTAAGCCCGGGCACAGATACGCAGTATTTT.

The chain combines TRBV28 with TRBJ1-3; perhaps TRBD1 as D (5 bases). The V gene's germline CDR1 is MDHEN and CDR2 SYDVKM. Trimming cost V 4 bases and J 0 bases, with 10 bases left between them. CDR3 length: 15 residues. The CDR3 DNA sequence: TGTGCCAGCAGTTCCTATGACAGCTCTGGAAACACCATATATTTT. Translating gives CASSSYDSSGNTIYF.

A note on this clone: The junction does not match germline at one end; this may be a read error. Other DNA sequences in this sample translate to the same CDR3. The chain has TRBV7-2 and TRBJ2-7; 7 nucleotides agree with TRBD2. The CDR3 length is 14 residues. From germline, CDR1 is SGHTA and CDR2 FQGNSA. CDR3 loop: CASTESAGVYEQYF. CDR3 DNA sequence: TGTGCCAGCACCGAATCGGCGGGAGTCTACGAGCAGTACTTT.

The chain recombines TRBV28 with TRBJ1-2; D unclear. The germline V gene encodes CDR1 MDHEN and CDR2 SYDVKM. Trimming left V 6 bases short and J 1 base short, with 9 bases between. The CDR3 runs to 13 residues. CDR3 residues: CASRVGLNYGYTF. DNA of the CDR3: TGTGCCAGCAGAGTGGGCCTTAACTATGGCTACACCTTC.

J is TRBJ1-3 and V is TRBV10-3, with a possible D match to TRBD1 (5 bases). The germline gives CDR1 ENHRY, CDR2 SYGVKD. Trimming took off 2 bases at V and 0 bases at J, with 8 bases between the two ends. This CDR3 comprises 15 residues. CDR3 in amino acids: CAISEGAPSGNTIYF. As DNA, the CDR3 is TGTGCCATCAGTGAGGGGGCTCCCTCTGGAAACACCATATATTTT.

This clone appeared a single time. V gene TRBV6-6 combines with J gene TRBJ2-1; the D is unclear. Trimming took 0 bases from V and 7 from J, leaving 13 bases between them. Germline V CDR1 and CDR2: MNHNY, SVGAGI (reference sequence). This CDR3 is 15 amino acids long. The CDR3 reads CASSYSSRSGNEQFF. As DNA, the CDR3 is TGTGCCAGCAGTTACTCGAGCAGGTCTGGAAATGAGCAGTTCTTC.

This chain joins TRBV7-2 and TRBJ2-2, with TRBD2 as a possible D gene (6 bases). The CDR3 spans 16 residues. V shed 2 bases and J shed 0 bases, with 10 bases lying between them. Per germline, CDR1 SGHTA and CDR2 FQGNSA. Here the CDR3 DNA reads TGTGCCAGCAGCTTATTTTCGGGGGCGAACACCGGGGAGCTGTTTTTT. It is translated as CASSLFSGANTGELFF.

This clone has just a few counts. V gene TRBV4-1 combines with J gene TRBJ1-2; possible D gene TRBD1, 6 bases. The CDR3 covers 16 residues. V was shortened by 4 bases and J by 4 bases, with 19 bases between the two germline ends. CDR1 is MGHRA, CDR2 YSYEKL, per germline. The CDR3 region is CASSPLDSSRGYGYTF. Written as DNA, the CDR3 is TGCGCCAGCAGCCCCCTCGACTCTTCCAGGGGCTATGGCTACACCTTC.

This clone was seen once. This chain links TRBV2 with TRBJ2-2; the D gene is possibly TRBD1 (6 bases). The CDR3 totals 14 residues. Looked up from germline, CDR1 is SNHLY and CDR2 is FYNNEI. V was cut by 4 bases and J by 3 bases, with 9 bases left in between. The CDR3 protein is CASSVRGDTGELFF. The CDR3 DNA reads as TGTGCCAGCAGTGTCAGGGGTGACACCGGGGAGCTGTTTTTT.